Here is one TCR beta chain with its context. This sample is part of a study of cytomegalovirus exposure and HLA in healthy donors. The CDR3 has 15 amino acids. V lost 5 bases, J lost 3 bases, and 16 bases lay in between. Germline-derived CDR1 and CDR2 are SGHTA and FQGTGA. PCR primers comprised 60 Vbeta and 13 Jbeta primers. Only in-frame clones appear in the TCRdb table, and some are missing; sequencing was by immunoSEQ multiplex PCR. The sample has about 160,000 clones, less than 90% seen once. The chain employs TRBV7-3 and TRBJ1-2; D is perhaps TRBD1 (6 bases). The sequencing sample was made of PBMCs. This clonotype was obtained from a woman younger than 30 in good health and CMV-seronegative. The CDR3, as DNA: TGTGCCAGCAGCCTTCTTGGGGGCTTGGACTATGGCTACACCTTC. Amino acids: CASSLLGGLDYGYTF.